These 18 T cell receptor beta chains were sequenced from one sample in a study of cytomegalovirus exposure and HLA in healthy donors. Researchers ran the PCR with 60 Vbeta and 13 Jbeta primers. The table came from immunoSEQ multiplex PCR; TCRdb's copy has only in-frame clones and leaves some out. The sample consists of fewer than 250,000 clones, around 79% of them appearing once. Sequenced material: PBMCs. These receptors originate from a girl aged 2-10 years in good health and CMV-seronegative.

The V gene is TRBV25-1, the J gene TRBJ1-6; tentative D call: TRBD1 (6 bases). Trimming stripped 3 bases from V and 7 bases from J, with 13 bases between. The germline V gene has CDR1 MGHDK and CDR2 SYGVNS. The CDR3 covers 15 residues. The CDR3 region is CASSDFRTVNSPLHF. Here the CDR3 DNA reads TGTGCCAGCAGTGACTTCCGGACAGTAAATTCACCCCTCCACTTT.

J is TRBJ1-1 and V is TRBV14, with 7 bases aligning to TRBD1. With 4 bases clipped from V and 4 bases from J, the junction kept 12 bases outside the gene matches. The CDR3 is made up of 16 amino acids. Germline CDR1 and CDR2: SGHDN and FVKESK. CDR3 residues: CASSPQNRGGGTEAFF. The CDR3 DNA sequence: TGTGCCAGCAGCCCACAAAACAGGGGAGGAGGCACTGAAGCTTTCTTT.

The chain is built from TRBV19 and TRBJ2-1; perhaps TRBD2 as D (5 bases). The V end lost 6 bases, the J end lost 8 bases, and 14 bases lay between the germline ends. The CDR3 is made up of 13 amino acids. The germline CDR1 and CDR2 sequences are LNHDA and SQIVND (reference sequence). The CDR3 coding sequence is TGTGCCAGTAGGCGGGCTTTTGGCGATGAGCAGTTCTTC. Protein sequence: CASRRAFGDEQFF.

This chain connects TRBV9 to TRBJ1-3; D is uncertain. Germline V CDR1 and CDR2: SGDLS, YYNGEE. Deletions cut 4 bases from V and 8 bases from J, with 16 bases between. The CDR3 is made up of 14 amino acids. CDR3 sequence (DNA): TGTGCCAGCAGCCCGCGGGGTGAAGGGTACACCATATATTTT. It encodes CASSPRGEGYTIYF.

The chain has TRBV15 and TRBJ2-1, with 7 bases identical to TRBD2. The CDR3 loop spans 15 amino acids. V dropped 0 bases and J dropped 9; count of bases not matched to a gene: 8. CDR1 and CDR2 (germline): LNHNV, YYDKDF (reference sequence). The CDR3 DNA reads TGTGCCACCAGCAGAGACGTGGGGGGGTTGAGTGAGCAGTTCTTC. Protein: CATSRDVGGLSEQFF.

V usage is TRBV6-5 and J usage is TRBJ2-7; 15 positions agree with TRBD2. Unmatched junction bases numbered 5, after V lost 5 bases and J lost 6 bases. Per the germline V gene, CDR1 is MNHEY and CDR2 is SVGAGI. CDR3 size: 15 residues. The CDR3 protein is CASSPGTSGGFEQYF. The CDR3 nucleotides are TGTGCCAGCAGTCCCGGGACTAGCGGGGGGTTCGAGCAGTACTTC.

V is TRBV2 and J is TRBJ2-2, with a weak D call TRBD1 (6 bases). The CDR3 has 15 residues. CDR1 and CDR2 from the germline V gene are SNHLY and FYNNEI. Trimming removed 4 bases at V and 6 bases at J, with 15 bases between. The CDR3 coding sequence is TGTGCCAGCAGTGTTACAGGGTATCTCTCCGGGGAGCTGTTTTTT. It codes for CASSVTGYLSGELFF.

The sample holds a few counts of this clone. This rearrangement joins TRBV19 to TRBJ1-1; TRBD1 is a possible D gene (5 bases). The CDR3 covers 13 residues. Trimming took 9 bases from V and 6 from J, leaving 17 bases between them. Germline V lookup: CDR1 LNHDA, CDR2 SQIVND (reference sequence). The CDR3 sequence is CASLTWRGAEAFF. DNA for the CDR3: TGTGCCAGCTTGACATGGAGGGGCGCTGAAGCTTTCTTT.

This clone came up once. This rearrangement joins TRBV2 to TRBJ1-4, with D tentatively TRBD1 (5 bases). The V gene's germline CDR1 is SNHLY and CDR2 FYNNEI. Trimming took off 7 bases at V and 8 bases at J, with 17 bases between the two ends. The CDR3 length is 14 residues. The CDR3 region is CASKRDGAEEKLFF. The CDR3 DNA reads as TGTGCCAGCAAGCGGGACGGAGCCGAGGAAAAACTGTTTTTT.

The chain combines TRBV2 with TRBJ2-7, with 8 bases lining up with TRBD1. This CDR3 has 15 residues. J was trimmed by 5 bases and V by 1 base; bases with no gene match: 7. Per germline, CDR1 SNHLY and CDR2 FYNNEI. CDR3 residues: CASSEGGQGINEQYF. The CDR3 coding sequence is TGTGCCAGCAGTGAAGGCGGACAGGGCATAAACGAGCAGTACTTC.

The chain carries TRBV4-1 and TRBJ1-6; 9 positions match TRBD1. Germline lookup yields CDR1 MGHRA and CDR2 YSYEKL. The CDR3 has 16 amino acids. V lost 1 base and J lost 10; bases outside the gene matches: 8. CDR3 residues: CASSQGGTGGASPLHF. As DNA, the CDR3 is TGCGCCAGCAGCCAAGGTGGAACAGGGGGCGCCTCACCCCTCCACTTT.

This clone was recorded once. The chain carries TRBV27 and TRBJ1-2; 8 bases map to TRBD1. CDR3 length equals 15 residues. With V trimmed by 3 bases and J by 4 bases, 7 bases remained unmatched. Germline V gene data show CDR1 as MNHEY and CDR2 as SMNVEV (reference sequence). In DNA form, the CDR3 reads TGTGCCAGCAGTTTGACAGGGACAGGAACCTATGGCTACACCTTC. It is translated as CASSLTGTGTYGYTF.

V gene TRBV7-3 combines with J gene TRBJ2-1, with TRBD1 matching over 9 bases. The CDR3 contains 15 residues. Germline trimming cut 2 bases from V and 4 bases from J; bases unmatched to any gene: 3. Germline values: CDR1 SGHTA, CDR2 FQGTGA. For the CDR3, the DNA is TGTGCCAGCAGCTTAGACAGGGGGACGTACAATGAGCAGTTCTTC. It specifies CASSLDRGTYNEQFF.

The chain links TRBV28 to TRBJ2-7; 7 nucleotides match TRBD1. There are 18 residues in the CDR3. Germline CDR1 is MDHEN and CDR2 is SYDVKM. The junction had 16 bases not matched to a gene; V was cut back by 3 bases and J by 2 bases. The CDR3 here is CASSFPIYRDSSTYEQYF. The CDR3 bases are TGTGCCAGCAGTTTTCCAATCTACCGGGACAGTAGTACCTACGAGCAGTACTTC.

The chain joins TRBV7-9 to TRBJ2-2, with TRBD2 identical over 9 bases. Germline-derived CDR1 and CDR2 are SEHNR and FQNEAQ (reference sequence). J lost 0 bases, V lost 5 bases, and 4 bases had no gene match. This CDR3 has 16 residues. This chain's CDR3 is CASSQGTSPNTGELFF. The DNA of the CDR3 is TGTGCCAGCAGCCAAGGGACTAGCCCGAACACCGGGGAGCTGTTTTTT.

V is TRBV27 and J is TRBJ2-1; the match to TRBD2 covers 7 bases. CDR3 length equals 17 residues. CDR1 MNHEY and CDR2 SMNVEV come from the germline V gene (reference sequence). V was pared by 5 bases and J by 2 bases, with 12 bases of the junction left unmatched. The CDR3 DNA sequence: TGTGCCAGCAGTAACGTAGGAGTAGCGGGCACCTACAATGAGCAGTTCTTC. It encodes CASSNVGVAGTYNEQFF.

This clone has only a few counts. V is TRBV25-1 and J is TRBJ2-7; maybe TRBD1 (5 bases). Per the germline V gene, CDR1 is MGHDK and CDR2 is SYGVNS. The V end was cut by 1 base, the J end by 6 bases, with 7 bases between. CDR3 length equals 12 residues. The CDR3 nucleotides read TGTGCCAGCAGTGAATCCCAGGGCGAGCAGTACTTC. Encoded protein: CASSESQGEQYF.

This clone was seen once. CDR3 residues: CASCQGPSYNEQFF. The CDR3 bases are TGCGCCAGCTGCCAGGGTCCCTCCTACAATGAGCAGTTCTTC. The chain combines TRBV5-1 with TRBJ2-1; the D gene is possibly TRBD1 (5 bases). V gave up 7 bases and J gave up 0 bases, with 11 bases separating them. This CDR3 spans 14 amino acids. Germline values: CDR1 SGHRS, CDR2 YFSETQ.